These 12 T cell receptor beta chains were sequenced from one sample in a study of T cell responses to AZD1222 COVID-19 vaccine. Repertoires were generated with immunoSEQ multiplex PCR, while TCRdb's copy carries only in-frame clones and drops some. The table records about 180,000 clones, approximately 86% of them present only once. Sample: peripheral blood, taken on day 0 of AZD1222 vaccination. The receptors here all came from an adult in good health.

Written as DNA, the CDR3 is TGTGCCAGCAGTTTATATCCACTAGCGGGAGTGTCCTACGAGCAGTACTTC. Residues: CASSLYPLAGVSYEQYF. J is TRBJ2-7 and V is TRBV27; TRBD2 matches at 11 bases. This CDR3 has 17 amino acids. V was pared by 1 base and J by 1 base, with 6 bases of the junction left unmatched. Germline assignment: CDR1 MNHEY and CDR2 SMNVEV (reference sequence).

The V and J genes are TRBV6-5 and TRBJ1-1, with D uncertain. The CDR3 is 14 amino acids. Germline V gives CDR1 MNHEY, CDR2 SVGAGI. V was trimmed by 4 bases and J by 1 base, leaving 10 bases between them. The CDR3 sequence is CASSFRRENTEAFF. The CDR3 nucleotides read TGTGCCAGCAGTTTCCGGAGAGAGAACACTGAAGCTTTCTTT.

The chain recombines TRBV7-3 with TRBJ2-1; 11 nucleotides agree with TRBD2. This CDR3 is built from 17 residues. With 0 bases clipped from V and 4 bases from J, the junction kept 5 bases outside the gene matches. Germline V CDR1 and CDR2: SGHTA, FQGTGA. The CDR3 sequence: CASSLTVTSGEYNEQFF. DNA of the CDR3: TGTGCCAGCAGCTTAACCGTGACTAGCGGGGAATACAATGAGCAGTTCTTC.

This sequence joins TRBV28 and TRBJ2-3, with 9 nucleotides matching TRBD2. V shed 6 bases and J 4 bases; nucleotides not matched to a gene: 11. Germline values: CDR1 MDHEN, CDR2 SYDVKM. The CDR3 loop spans 16 amino acids. The CDR3 loop reads CASSPPSGTFADTQYF. CDR3 coding DNA: TGTGCCAGCAGCCCACCTAGCGGGACCTTCGCAGATACGCAGTATTTT.

The gene calls are TRBV19 and TRBJ1-2; D remains unclear. V lost 2 bases to trimming and J lost 0 bases, with 13 bases between them. CDR3 size: 16 residues. Germline-derived CDR1 and CDR2 are LNHDA and SQIVND (reference sequence). The CDR3 DNA sequence: TGTGCCAGTAGTATACAACAGCTCGTAGCTAACTATGGCTACACCTTC. Its protein product is CASSIQQLVANYGYTF.

This clone was seen only once. The V and J genes are TRBV2 and TRBJ1-5; 7 positions agree with TRBD1. J gave up 4 bases and V 6 bases, and 9 bases lay outside the gene matches. Germline-derived CDR1 and CDR2 are SNHLY and FYNNEI. The CDR3 is made up of 15 amino acids. DNA of the CDR3: TGTGCCAGCAGCCTCGACAGGGTAAATAATCAGCCCCAGCATTTT. This sequence encodes CASSLDRVNNQPQHF.

The V gene is TRBV7-9, the J gene TRBJ1-1, with 8 bases that match TRBD1. The V segment lost 4 bases and the J segment 4 bases; nucleotides outside the gene matches: 8. The germline gives CDR1 SEHNR, CDR2 FQNEAQ (reference sequence). The CDR3 runs to 15 residues. The CDR3 nucleotides read TGTGCCAGCAGCTCATTTACAGGGGGAGGCACTGAAGCTTTCTTT. Its protein product is CASSSFTGGGTEAFF.

The chain combines TRBV5-1 with TRBJ1-3, with D maybe TRBD1 (6 bases). V lost 1 base and J 3 bases, leaving 17 bases between the germline ends. Germline CDR1 SGHRS, CDR2 YFSETQ. The CDR3 sequence is 17 residues long. The CDR3 protein is CASSLRSAGADGNTIYF. The CDR3 DNA sequence: TGCGCCAGCAGCTTGAGATCTGCGGGGGCTGATGGAAACACCATATATTTT.

The genes are TRBV5-5 and TRBJ1-2; D uncertain. Trimming removed 6 bases from V and 4 bases from J, with 10 bases in between. CDR3 size: 12 residues. Per germline, CDR1 SGHKS and CDR2 YYEKEE (reference sequence). The CDR3 spells CASTQEVYGYTF. The CDR3 DNA reads TGTGCCAGCACCCAAGAGGTCTATGGCTACACCTTC.

The rearrangement uses TRBV7-2 and TRBJ1-2, with D possibly being TRBD1 (5 bases). Trimming left V 4 bases short and J 11 bases short, with 23 bases between. Germline lookup yields CDR1 SGHTA and CDR2 FQGNSA. The CDR3 is made up of 15 amino acids. In nucleotides, the CDR3 is TGTGCCAGCAGCTCAGCCCGAAAAGGGGTCTCGGGGTACACCTTC. The encoded protein is CASSSARKGVSGYTF.

CDR3 nucleotide sequence: TGTGCCAGCAGAGCCTCGGCGCATGGCTACACCTTC. Residues: CASRASAHGYTF. The gene calls are TRBV14 and TRBJ1-2, with D hard to call. There are 12 residues in the CDR3. Trimming removed 6 bases from V and 6 bases from J, with 11 bases in between. Germline V gives CDR1 SGHDN, CDR2 FVKESK.

The J gene is TRBJ2-3, the V gene TRBV6-5, with D possibly being TRBD2 (5 bases). Trimming stripped 8 bases from V and 0 bases from J, with 15 bases between. Germline V CDR1 and CDR2: MNHEY, SVGAGI. This CDR3 has 15 residues. The CDR3 loop is CASSDPGTSTDTQYF. As DNA, the CDR3 is TGTGCCAGCTCGGACCCGGGAACCAGCACAGATACGCAGTATTTT.